These 25 T cell receptor beta chains were all obtained from the same sample, sequenced in a study of OX40 agonist ivuxolimab in advanced cancers. Profiling relied on immunoSEQ multiplex PCR, and the TCRdb table lists in-frame clones only, not all of them. The repertoire consists of 72,000 or so clones, with approximately 83% occurring once and the leading ten covering roughly 4.1%. The sequenced sample was CD4+ or CD8+ T cells sorted from blood, obtained in a trial of the OX40 agonist ivuxolimab. The receptors come from an adult with an advanced solid tumor such as melanoma, head and neck, liver or kidney cancer.

This clone was counted a few times. The chain joins TRBV4-3 to TRBJ1-2; D possibly corresponds to TRBD1 (5 bases). The CDR3 is 15 residues long. CDR1 LGHNA and CDR2 YSLEER come from the germline V gene. Trimming took 0 bases from V and 8 from J, leaving 16 bases between them. The CDR3 sequence is CASSQDSGRGGGYTF. CDR3 coding DNA: TGCGCCAGCAGCCAAGATAGCGGAAGGGGCGGAGGCTACACCTTC.

The V call is TRBV2, the J call TRBJ1-5, with D possibly being TRBD1 (6 bases). Germline V lookup: CDR1 SNHLY, CDR2 FYNNEI. CDR3 length equals 14 residues. V was cut by 5 bases and J by 4 bases, with 12 bases left in between. CDR3 residues: CASSWTEHNQPQHF. For the CDR3, the DNA is TGTGCCAGCAGTTGGACAGAACATAATCAGCCCCAGCATTTT.

The chain uses TRBV7-8 and TRBJ1-1, with D unclear. The CDR3 totals 14 residues. In germline, CDR1 is SGHVS, CDR2 FQNEAQ. Trimming left V 3 bases short and J 0 bases short, with 8 bases between. For the CDR3, the DNA is TGTGCCAGCAGCTTGGCCCGGGTGAACACTGAAGCTTTCTTT. The encoded protein is CASSLARVNTEAFF. Based on the CDR3 plus reference TRBV7-8 and TRBJ1-1, the full variable domain is GAGVSQSPRYKVAKRGQDVALRCDPISGHVSLFWYQQALGQGPEFLTYFQNEAQLDKSGLPSDRFFAERPEGSVSTLKIQRTQQEDSAVYLCASSLARVNTEAFFGQGTRLTVV.

V gene TRBV6-5 combines with J gene TRBJ2-1; D is unclear. Germline loops: CDR1 MNHEY, CDR2 SVGAGI. This CDR3 spans 15 amino acids. Deletions cut 1 base from V and 2 bases from J, with 9 bases between. The CDR3 loop reads CASSYFPLTYNEQFF. The CDR3 DNA reads as TGTGCCAGCAGTTACTTCCCCCTTACCTACAATGAGCAGTTCTTC.

The chain joins TRBV7-9 to TRBJ2-3; possible D gene TRBD1, 5 bases. The germline V and J ends were trimmed by 3 bases and 4 bases, with 11 bases remaining between them. Germline loops: CDR1 SEHNR, CDR2 FQNEAQ (reference sequence). CDR3 size: 14 residues. Here the CDR3 reads CASSLTVQADTQYF. CDR3 nucleotide sequence: TGTGCCAGCAGCTTGACCGTACAGGCAGATACGCAGTATTTT.

The rearrangement uses TRBV19 and TRBJ1-1, with no clear D. The CDR3 consists of 12 residues. The germline gives CDR1 LNHDA, CDR2 SQIVND (reference sequence). V lost 3 bases to trimming and J lost 6 bases, with 8 bases between them. DNA of the CDR3: TGTGCCAGTAGTATCTACGAGTCTGAAGCTTTCTTT. It codes for CASSIYESEAFF. Together with reference TRBV19 and TRBJ1-1, the CDR3 gives the full variable domain: DGGITQSPKYLFRKEGQNVTLSCEQNLNHDAMYWYRQDPGQGLRLIYYSQIVNDFQKGDIAEGYSVSREKKESFPLTVTSAQKNPTAFYLCASSIYESEAFFGQGTRLTVV.

The chain combines TRBV7-8 with TRBJ2-6; perhaps D is TRBD1 or TRBD2 (6 bases each). Germline CDR1 and CDR2: SGHVS and FQNEAQ. Trimming took 1 base from V and 0 from J, leaving 13 bases between them. This CDR3 is 18 amino acids long. As DNA, the CDR3 is TGTGCCAGCAGCTTAGTAGGTCCGGGGGCCTCTGGGGCCAACGTCCTGACTTTC. It encodes CASSLVGPGASGANVLTF.

V and J are TRBV7-3 and TRBJ1-2; 7 nucleotides align to TRBD1. The ends lost 5 bases at V and 2 bases at J; junction bases unmatched: 5. The CDR3 totals 14 residues. Germline lookup yields CDR1 SGHTA and CDR2 FQGTGA. CDR3 in amino acids: CASSLDRVNYGYTF. For the CDR3, the DNA is TGTGCCAGCAGCCTCGACAGGGTCAACTATGGCTACACCTTC.

This clone has just a few counts. The chain carries TRBV19 and TRBJ1-5; a possible D gene is TRBD1 (6 bases). CDR3 size: 14 residues. Germline CDR1 is LNHDA and CDR2 is SQIVND (reference sequence). V lost 9 bases and J 7 bases, leaving 19 bases between the germline ends. CDR3 sequence: CASTQTGFRQPQHF. In nucleotides, the CDR3 is TGTGCCAGCACCCAGACAGGTTTTCGGCAGCCCCAGCATTTT.

V usage is TRBV4-3 and J usage is TRBJ2-3; TRBD2 is a possible D gene (6 bases). The CDR3 loop spans 16 amino acids. The V end lost 2 bases, the J end lost 4 bases, and 16 bases lay between the germline ends. Germline CDR1 is LGHNA and CDR2 is YSLEER. CDR3 nucleotides: TGCGCCAGCAGCCAACGGTGGGCGGGGAGCGCAGATACGCAGTATTTT. It encodes CASSQRWAGSADTQYF.

The chain's CDR3 is CASNFAGEVTQYF. The CDR3 DNA sequence: TGTGCCAGCAACTTCGCCGGGGAGGTGACCCAGTACTTC. The rearrangement joins TRBV7-9 to TRBJ2-5; tentative D call: TRBD2 (6 bases). This CDR3 has 13 amino acids. Germline CDR1 SEHNR, CDR2 FQNEAQ (reference sequence). Between the trimmed V and J ends, which lost 7 bases and 7 bases, there was a span of 16 bases.

This clone has a single count. CDR3 protein: CASSRRGDFGNQPQHF. The CDR3 nucleotides read TGTGCCAGTAGTCGCCGGGGCGACTTTGGAAATCAGCCCCAGCATTTT. The chain links TRBV19 to TRBJ1-5, with a weak D call TRBD1 (5 bases). CDR1 LNHDA and CDR2 SQIVND come from the germline V gene (reference sequence). The CDR3 consists of 16 residues. The V end lost 5 bases, the J end lost 4 bases, and 18 bases lay between the germline ends.

This chain connects TRBV9 to TRBJ2-3, with a weak D call TRBD1 (6 bases). The ends were cut back, 0 bases at V and 0 bases at J, with 11 bases in the middle. Germline lookup yields CDR1 SGDLS and CDR2 YYNGEE. This CDR3 spans 16 amino acids. The CDR3 sequence is CASSVEQGRSTDTQYF. Written as DNA, the CDR3 is TGTGCCAGCAGCGTAGAACAGGGAAGGAGCACAGATACGCAGTATTTT.

The chain links TRBV6-1 to TRBJ1-6; D is undetermined. V was clipped by 10 bases and J by 8 bases, with 15 bases between them. CDR1 and CDR2 from the germline V gene are MNHNS and SASEGT. This CDR3 has 13 amino acids. CDR3 sequence reads: CATRIEADSPLHF. CDR3 DNA sequence: TGTGCCACCCGAATCGAGGCGGATTCACCCCTCCACTTT.

The chain couples TRBV6-5 to TRBJ2-7; TRBD2 is a possible D gene (6 bases). Between the trimmed V and J ends, which lost 7 bases and 1 base, there was a span of 17 bases. CDR1 is MNHEY and CDR2 is SVGAGI in the germline V gene. The CDR3 sequence is 15 residues long. The CDR3 spells CASTPVLGGSYEQYF. The CDR3 DNA sequence: TGTGCCAGCACCCCGGTTCTGGGGGGATCCTACGAGCAGTACTTC.

The V call is TRBV6-1, the J call TRBJ1-1; D remains ambiguous. Germline CDR1 reads MNHNS; CDR2 reads SASEGT. The CDR3 extends over 13 amino acids. Trimming cost V 0 bases and J 4 bases, with 6 bases left between them. The CDR3 spells CASSEAPSTEAFF. CDR3 sequence (DNA): TGTGCCAGCAGTGAAGCGCCCTCCACTGAAGCTTTCTTT.

CDR3 sequence (DNA): TGTGCCAGCAGCCTGGGTTTCACCAAGAATGAGCAGTTCTTC. This sequence encodes CASSLGFTKNEQFF. The chain employs TRBV7-2 and TRBJ2-1; no clear D gene. This CDR3 comprises 14 residues. The V end was cut by 5 bases, the J end by 7 bases, with 15 bases between. Germline values: CDR1 SGHTA, CDR2 FQGNSA.

The rearrangement uses TRBV5-8 and TRBJ2-3; D is uncertain. Trimming removed 4 bases from V and 0 bases from J, with 12 bases in between. The CDR3 is 15 residues long. Germline CDR1 and CDR2: SGHTS and YDEGEE. The CDR3 loop is CASSPRRLSTDTQYF. CDR3 in DNA: TGTGCCAGCAGCCCTAGGCGTCTGAGCACAGATACGCAGTATTTT.

The rearrangement links TRBV5-1 to TRBJ2-1; D is unclear. The V and J ends lost 9 bases and 0 bases respectively, with 10 bases between them. The CDR3 runs to 13 residues. Germline V lookup: CDR1 SGHRS, CDR2 YFSETQ. CDR3 sequence: CATSLISYNEQFF. For the CDR3, the DNA is TGCGCCACCTCCCTCATCTCCTACAATGAGCAGTTCTTC.

The CDR3 here is CASSSALNSEAFF. CDR3 coding DNA: TGCGCCAGCAGCTCCGCCCTGAATTCTGAAGCTTTCTTT. V is TRBV5-1 and J is TRBJ1-1, with D unclear. Germline V CDR1 and CDR2: SGHRS, YFSETQ. V lost 3 bases, J lost 6 bases, and 12 bases lay in between. This CDR3 contains 13 residues.

J is TRBJ1-2 and V is TRBV5-1, with D perhaps matching TRBD1 (6 bases). The length of the CDR3 is 15 residues. Germline lookup yields CDR1 SGHRS and CDR2 YFSETQ. Trimming stripped 4 bases from V and 7 bases from J, with 20 bases between. CDR3 coding DNA: TGCGCCAGCAGCCCTTGGGGGCAGGATGATGTTGGCTACACCTTC. Amino acid sequence: CASSPWGQDDVGYTF.

The chain joins TRBV5-1 to TRBJ1-4, with D perhaps matching TRBD1 (6 bases). Trimming cost V 0 bases and J 3 bases, with 9 bases left between them. There are 15 residues in the CDR3. Germline assignment: CDR1 SGHRS and CDR2 YFSETQ. DNA of the CDR3: TGCGCCAGCAGCTTGGGGGGGCAGGCTAATGAAAAACTGTTTTTT. Its protein product is CASSLGGQANEKLFF.

The J gene is TRBJ2-2, the V gene TRBV10-2, with 8 bases identical to TRBD2. The CDR3 consists of 14 residues. V trimming: 5 bases; J trimming: 6 bases; junction bases outside the gene matches: 5. The germline V gene has CDR1 WSHSY and CDR2 SAAADI. CDR3 amino acids: CASSISGGPGELFF. The CDR3 region has the DNA TGCGCCAGCAGTATAAGCGGGGGCCCCGGGGAGCTGTTTTTT.

This chain links TRBV6-6 with TRBJ1-1; no clear D. Deletions cut 8 bases from V and 7 bases from J, with 11 bases between. The CDR3 spans 11 residues. Germline V gives CDR1 MNHNY, CDR2 SVGAGI (reference sequence). The DNA for the CDR3 is TGTGCCAGCTTCTTGGTGGGTGAAGCTTTCTTT. Amino acid sequence: CASFLVGEAFF.

This sequence joins TRBV29-1 and TRBJ2-1; the D gene is possibly TRBD2 (6 bases). Trimming removed 6 bases from V and 6 bases from J, with 12 bases in between. The V gene's germline CDR1 is SQVTM and CDR2 ANQGSEA. The CDR3 loop spans 12 amino acids. CDR3 protein: CSVRTGGNEQFF. CDR3 DNA: TGCAGCGTCCGAACCGGGGGCAATGAGCAGTTCTTC.